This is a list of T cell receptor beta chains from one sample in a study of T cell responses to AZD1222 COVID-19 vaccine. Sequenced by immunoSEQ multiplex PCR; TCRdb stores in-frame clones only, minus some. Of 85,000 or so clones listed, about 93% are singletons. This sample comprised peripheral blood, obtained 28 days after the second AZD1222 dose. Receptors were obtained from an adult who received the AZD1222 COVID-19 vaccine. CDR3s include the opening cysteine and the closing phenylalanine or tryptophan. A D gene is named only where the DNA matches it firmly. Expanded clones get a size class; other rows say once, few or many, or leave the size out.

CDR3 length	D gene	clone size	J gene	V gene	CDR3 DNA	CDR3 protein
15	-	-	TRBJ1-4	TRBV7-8	TGTGCCAGCAGATCCGACACGGGGAGGTATGAAAAACTGTTTTTT	CASRSDTGRYEKLFF
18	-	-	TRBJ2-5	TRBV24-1	TGTGCCACCAGTGATCCCCGAATGGAGGGGGCCTACCAAGAGACCCAGTACTTC	CATSDPRMEGAYQETQYF
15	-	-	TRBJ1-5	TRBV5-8	TGTGCCAGCAGCTTGTACCGACGGAACAATCAGCCCCAGCATTTT	CASSLYRRNNQPQHF
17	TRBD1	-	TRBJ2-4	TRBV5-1	TGCGCCAGCAGCTTGGGCCGACAGGGGGTAGCCAAAAACATTCAGTACTTC	CASSLGRQGVAKNIQYF
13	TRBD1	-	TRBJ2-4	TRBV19	TGTGCCAGTAGCACGACAGGGGTAGGCATTCAGTACTTC	CASSTTGVGIQYF
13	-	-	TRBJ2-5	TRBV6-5	TGTGCCAGCCGAGAGCTGTACCAAGAGACCCAGTACTTC	CASRELYQETQYF
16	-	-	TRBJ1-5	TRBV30	TGTGCCTGGAGTGTAATAGGGGCCATGGGTAATCAGCCCCAGCATTTT	CAWSVIGAMGNQPQHF
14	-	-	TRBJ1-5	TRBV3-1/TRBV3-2	TGTGCCAGCAGCCAAGCCGCCAGCAATCAGCCCCAGCATTTT	CASSQAASNQPQHF
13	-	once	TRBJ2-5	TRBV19	TGTGCCAGTAGGTTGACTAACCAAGAGACCCAGTACTTC	CASRLTNQETQYF
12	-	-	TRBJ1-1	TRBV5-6	TGTGCCAGCAGCCCCGGGAGCCATAAAGCTTTCTTT	CASSPGSHKAFF
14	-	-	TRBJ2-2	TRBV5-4	TGTGCCAGCAGCACACTTGGGACGACCGGGGAGCTGTTTTTT	CASSTLGTTGELFF
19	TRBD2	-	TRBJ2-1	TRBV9	TGTGCCAGCAGCGGGACCGGGACTAGCGGGAGGCACACCTACAATGAGCAGTTCTTC	CASSGTGTSGRHTYNEQFF
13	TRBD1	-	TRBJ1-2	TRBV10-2	TGCGCCAGCGTGGAGACAGGGTACTATGGCTACACCTTC	CASVETGYYGYTF
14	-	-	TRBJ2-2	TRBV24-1	TGTGCCACCAGGACTGGGGGGAACACCGGGGAGCTGTTTTTT	CATRTGGNTGELFF
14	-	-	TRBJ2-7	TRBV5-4	TGTGCCAGCAGCTCTCTAAGCGGAGCCTACGAGCAGTACTTC	CASSSLSGAYEQYF
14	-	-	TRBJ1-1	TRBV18	TGTGCCAGCTCACCCATGTCACAAAACACTGAAGCTTTCTTT	CASSPMSQNTEAFF
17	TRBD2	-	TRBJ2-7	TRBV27	TGTGCCAGCAGTTTTAGTATTCGGCTAGCGGGAGCCTACGAGCAGTACTTC	CASSFSIRLAGAYEQYF
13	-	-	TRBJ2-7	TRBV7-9	TGTGCCAGCAGCTTTTCAGGAGCCTACGAGCAGTACTTC	CASSFSGAYEQYF
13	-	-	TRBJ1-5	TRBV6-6	TGTGCCAGCAGTTGGGATAGCAATCAGCCCCAGCATTTT	CASSWDSNQPQHF
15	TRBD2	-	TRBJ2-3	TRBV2	TGTGCCAGCAGTGAACGGACGGGGGGGACAGATACGCAGTATTTT	CASSERTGGTDTQYF
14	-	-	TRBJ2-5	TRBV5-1	TGCGCCAGCAGCTTGGACGGGAGTGAAGAGACCCAGTACTTC	CASSLDGSEETQYF
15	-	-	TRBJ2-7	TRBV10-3	TGTGCCGTGCACCGCGGCCAGGGTGTCTCCTACGAGCAGTACTTC	CAVHRGQGVSYEQYF
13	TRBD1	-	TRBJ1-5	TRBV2	TGTGCCAGCTGGACAGGGGTGGATCAGCCCCAGCATTTT	CASWTGVDQPQHF
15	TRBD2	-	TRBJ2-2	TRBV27	TGTGCCAGCAAACGCGGGAGGGCCCAGGCCGGGGAGCTGTTTTTT	CASKRGRAQAGELFF
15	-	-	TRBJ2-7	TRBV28	TGTGCCAGCAGTTTAGACCCAGCGAGAGCCTACGAGCAGTACTTC	CASSLDPARAYEQYF
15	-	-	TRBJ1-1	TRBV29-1	TGCAGCGTTGAAGGGCAGGGACACTTGAACACTGAAGCTTTCTTT	CSVEGQGHLNTEAFF
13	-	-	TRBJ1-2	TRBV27	TGTGCCAGCAGCCGTAGGGGGATTGATGGCTACACCTTC	CASSRRGIDGYTF
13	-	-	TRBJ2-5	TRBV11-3	TGTGCCAGCAGCCGTGGGGTCCAAGAGACCCAGTACTTC	CASSRGVQETQYF
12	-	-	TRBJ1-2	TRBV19	TGTGCCAGTAGTTTAGGGCGGTATGGCTACACCTTC	CASSLGRYGYTF
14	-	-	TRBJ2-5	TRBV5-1	TGCGCCAGCGGACTCGGAGGGGGCCAAGAGACCCAGTACTTC	CASGLGGGQETQYF
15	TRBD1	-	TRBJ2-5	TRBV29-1	TGCAGCGTTGGGACAGGGGGCGTGTTGACCGAGACCCAGTACTTC	CSVGTGGVLTETQYF
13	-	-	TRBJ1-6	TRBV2	TGTGCCAGCATCGGGCCCGGGGTTTCACCCCTCCACTTT	CASIGPGVSPLHF
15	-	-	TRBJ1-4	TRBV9	TGTGCCAGCAGCGTAGGACAGGCTCCTAATGAAAAACTGTTTTTT	CASSVGQAPNEKLFF
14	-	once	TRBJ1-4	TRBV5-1	TGCGCCAGCAGAAACGGGGGGGCTAATGAAAAACTGTTTTTT	CASRNGGANEKLFF
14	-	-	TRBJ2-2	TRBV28	TGTGCCAGCAGTTTATGGCTCGGCACCGGGGAGCTGTTTTTT	CASSLWLGTGELFF
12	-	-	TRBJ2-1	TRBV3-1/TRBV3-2	TGTGCCAGCAGCCAAGATAAGGATGAGCAGTTCTTC	CASSQDKDEQFF
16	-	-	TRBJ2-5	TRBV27	TGTGCCAGCAGTCAAATGGGACGGGGGCCTCAAGAGACCCAGTACTTC	CASSQMGRGPQETQYF
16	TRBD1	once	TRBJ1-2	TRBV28	TGTGCCAGCAGTCCCGGGACAGGGGTTTATAACTATGGCTACACCTTC	CASSPGTGVYNYGYTF